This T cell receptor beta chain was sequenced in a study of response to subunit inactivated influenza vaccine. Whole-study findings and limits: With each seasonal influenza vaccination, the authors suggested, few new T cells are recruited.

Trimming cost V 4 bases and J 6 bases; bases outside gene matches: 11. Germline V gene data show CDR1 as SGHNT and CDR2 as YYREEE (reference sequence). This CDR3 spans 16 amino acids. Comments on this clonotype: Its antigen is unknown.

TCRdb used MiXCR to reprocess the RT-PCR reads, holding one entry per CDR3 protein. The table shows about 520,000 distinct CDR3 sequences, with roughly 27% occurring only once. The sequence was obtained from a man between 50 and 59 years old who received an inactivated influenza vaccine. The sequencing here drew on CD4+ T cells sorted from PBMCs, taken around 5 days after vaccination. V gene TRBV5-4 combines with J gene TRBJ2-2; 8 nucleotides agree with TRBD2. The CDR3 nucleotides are TGTGCCAGCAGCCCCTACGGGACTAGTGTCGCCGGGGAGCTGTTTTTT. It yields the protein CASSPYGTSVAGELFF.